The clone carrying this T cell receptor (beta chain) was observed a few times. This entry is derived from a study of T cells in Graves' hyperthyroidism and ophthalmopathy. Trimming removed 6 bases from V and 0 bases from J, with 10 bases in between. Per germline, CDR1 ENHRY and CDR2 SYGVKD. The CDR3 is made up of 14 amino acids. Regions amplified from RNA transcripts were the TCR beta CDR3 regions. The TCR CDR3 first-round RT-PCR relied on the HTBI primer set. MiXCR was run by TCRdb on the multiplex PCR reads, yielding one entry per CDR3 protein. The sample lists 220,000 or so distinct CDR3 sequences, about a sixth occurring once.

J is TRBJ2-3 and V is TRBV10-3, with D possibly being TRBD2 (5 bases). The sample was blood. This clonotype originated in a woman between 18 and 29 years old with Graves' ophthalmopathy. The CDR3 nucleotides read TGTGCCATCAGGACGGACTCTAGCACAGATACGCAGTATTTT. As protein: CAIRTDSSTDTQYF.